One sample yielded the 8 T cell receptor beta chains listed below, sequenced in a study of cytomegalovirus exposure and HLA in healthy donors. Use of 60 Vbeta and 13 Jbeta primers characterized the PCR. The repertoire was sequenced with immunoSEQ multiplex PCR; TCRdb's copy has only in-frame clones and lacks some. The sample carries over 85,000 clones, around 78% recorded once. Input material: PBMCs. These receptors were taken from a man between 25 and 39 years old in good health and CMV-seronegative.

This clone was recorded only once. The chain uses TRBV6-1 and TRBJ1-4; D remains unclear. The V end lost 0 bases, the J end lost 5 bases, and 10 bases lay between the germline ends. The CDR3 has 15 amino acids. Germline V gene data show CDR1 as MNHNS and CDR2 as SASEGT. CDR3 coding DNA: TGTGCCAGCAGTGAAGCGTACACAGTAAATGAAAAACTGTTTTTT. Translated: CASSEAYTVNEKLFF.

The chain has TRBV5-8 and TRBJ2-3; weak D call: TRBD1 (6 bases). Germline loops: CDR1 SGHTS, CDR2 YDEGEE. The CDR3 runs 15 residues. V was pared by 4 bases and J by 2 bases, with 14 bases between. CDR3 amino acids: CASSGGMRNTDTQYF. The DNA of the CDR3 is TGTGCCAGCAGCGGGGGCATGAGAAACACAGATACGCAGTATTTT.

V and J are TRBV2 and TRBJ1-2; D possibly corresponds to TRBD1 (5 bases). V was trimmed by 1 base and J by 2 bases, leaving 14 bases between them. CDR3 length: 16 residues. The germline V gene has CDR1 SNHLY and CDR2 FYNNEI. CDR3: CASSEDTGPINYGYTF. CDR3 DNA sequence: TGTGCCAGCAGTGAAGATACAGGACCGATCAACTATGGCTACACCTTC. Combining the CDR3 with reference TRBV2 and TRBJ1-2 gives the whole variable domain EPEVTQTPSHQVTQMGQEVILRCVPISNHLYFYWYRQILGQKVEFLVSFYNNEISEKSEIFDDQFSVERPDGSNFTLKIRSTKLEDSAMYFCASSEDTGPINYGYTFGSGTRLTVV.

V gene TRBV5-6 combines with J gene TRBJ2-7; D unresolved. CDR1 and CDR2 (germline): SGHDT, YYEEEE. The CDR3 has 12 amino acids. V lost 2 bases and J lost 3, with 6 bases in between. CDR3: CASSLRVYEQYF. CDR3 nucleotide sequence: TGTGCCAGCAGCTTAAGAGTCTACGAGCAGTACTTC.

The V gene is TRBV19, the J gene TRBJ1-2; 7 bases are a match to TRBD1. The germline gives CDR1 LNHDA, CDR2 SQIVND (reference sequence). CDR3 length equals 16 residues. Germline trimming cut 5 bases from V and 6 bases from J; bases unmatched to any gene: 15. CDR3 in DNA: TGTGCCAGTAGTCAACCCGGGGACAGATCTTTAGATGGCTACACCTTC. Translation gives CASSQPGDRSLDGYTF.

V gene TRBV6-1 combines with J gene TRBJ1-2; D might be TRBD1 (6 bases). Trimming cost V 8 bases and J 4 bases, with 17 bases left between them. Germline assignment: CDR1 MNHNS and CDR2 SASEGT. The CDR3 spans 14 residues. CDR3 amino acids: CASRSGQKIYGYTF. The CDR3 bases are TGTGCCAGCCGGTCAGGACAGAAGATCTATGGCTACACCTTC.

This chain links TRBV7-8 with TRBJ1-4; 7 bases fit TRBD1. V was clipped by 1 base and J by 2 bases; unmatched bases: 10. CDR3 length equals 18 residues. Germline V gene data show CDR1 as SGHVS and CDR2 as FQNEAQ. DNA of the CDR3: TGTGCCAGCAGCTTAGATAACAGGGGCTTAGTCACTAATGAAAAACTGTTTTTT. Translation gives CASSLDNRGLVTNEKLFF.

The rearrangement links TRBV7-6 to TRBJ2-1; 10 nucleotides line up with TRBD2. Unmatched junction bases numbered 4, after V lost 5 bases and J lost 0 bases. From germline, CDR1 is SGHVS and CDR2 FNYEAQ. The CDR3 covers 16 residues. The CDR3 region is CASSHLAGASYNEQFF. CDR3 nucleotides: TGTGCCAGCAGCCATCTAGCGGGGGCCTCCTACAATGAGCAGTTCTTC.